The rows below give T cell receptor beta chains drawn from one sample of a study of blood T cell repertoires in COVID-19. Profiling relied on immunoSEQ multiplex PCR, and the TCRdb table lists in-frame clones only, not all of them. The sample yields roughly 80,000 clones, about 88% seen once. The sequencing sample was made of peripheral blood. The source is a human donor in a cohort sampled during active COVID-19. Both conserved end residues are part of each CDR3. Fields, in order: J gene, clone size, D gene, V gene, CDR3 DNA, CDR3 protein. D genes are given only for firm matches. The size field is filled for only some rows; it gives once, few, many or a size class.

j_call: TRBJ1-6; clone_size: NA; d_call: NA; v_call: TRBV7-9; cdr3_nt: TGTGCCAGTTCCCGGGACATCAGTAGTTCACCCCTCCACTTT; cdr3_aa: CASSRDISSSPLHF
j_call: TRBJ1-2; clone_size: once; d_call: TRBD1; v_call: TRBV5-1; cdr3_nt: TGCGCCAGCAGCTATGGGGACAGTTTTAACTATGGCTACACCTTC; cdr3_aa: CASSYGDSFNYGYTF
j_call: TRBJ1-4; clone_size: NA; d_call: TRBD1; v_call: TRBV28; cdr3_nt: TGTGCCAGCAGCCTACGGACAGGAGGAGGGGAAAAACTGTTTTTT; cdr3_aa: CASSLRTGGGEKLFF
j_call: TRBJ2-1; clone_size: NA; d_call: TRBD2; v_call: TRBV10-2; cdr3_nt: TGCGCCAGCAGGGCAGATGGGACTAGCGGGAGAAATGAGCAGTTCTTC; cdr3_aa: CASRADGTSGRNEQFF
j_call: TRBJ1-4; clone_size: once; d_call: NA; v_call: TRBV12-2; cdr3_nt: TGTGCAAGTACAACCCGGGGGGCGAAGGGAAATGAAAAACTGTTTTTT; cdr3_aa: CASTTRGAKGNEKLFF
j_call: TRBJ2-1; clone_size: NA; d_call: NA; v_call: TRBV28; cdr3_nt: TGTGCCAGCAGTTCCTCCGGGGTTTACAATGAGCAGTTCTTC; cdr3_aa: CASSSSGVYNEQFF
j_call: TRBJ1-1; clone_size: NA; d_call: NA; v_call: TRBV5-1; cdr3_nt: TGCGCCAGCAGCGTTACAGGGATGAACACTGAAGCTTTCTTT; cdr3_aa: CASSVTGMNTEAFF
j_call: TRBJ2-1; clone_size: NA; d_call: NA; v_call: TRBV11-2; cdr3_nt: TGTGCCAGCAGCTTAGGGGAGGGACGGGACATCTACAATGAGCAGTTCTTC; cdr3_aa: CASSLGEGRDIYNEQFF
j_call: TRBJ1-1; clone_size: NA; d_call: TRBD1; v_call: TRBV5-1; cdr3_nt: TGCGCCAGCAGCTGGGTGGGGACAGGGAACACTGAAGCTTTCTTT; cdr3_aa: CASSWVGTGNTEAFF
j_call: TRBJ2-3; clone_size: NA; d_call: TRBD1; v_call: TRBV28; cdr3_nt: TGTGCCAGCAGTTTCCGAACACAGGGGCCTACCACAGATACGCAGTATTTT; cdr3_aa: CASSFRTQGPTTDTQYF
j_call: TRBJ1-5; clone_size: NA; d_call: TRBD1; v_call: TRBV7-2; cdr3_nt: TGTGCCAGCGGGGGACAGTACCAGCCCCAGCATTTT; cdr3_aa: CASGGQYQPQHF
j_call: TRBJ1-1; clone_size: once; d_call: NA; v_call: TRBV12-3/TRBV12-4; cdr3_nt: TGTGCCAGCAGTGAAGGGGTTATCACTGAAGCTTTCTTT; cdr3_aa: CASSEGVITEAFF
j_call: TRBJ2-5; clone_size: NA; d_call: NA; v_call: TRBV11-2; cdr3_nt: TGTGCCAGCAGCTTAAGCGAGACCCAGTACTTC; cdr3_aa: CASSLSETQYF
j_call: TRBJ2-3; clone_size: once; d_call: TRBD2; v_call: TRBV5-1; cdr3_nt: TGCGCCAGCGAGGGGAGCGGGGGAAGCACAGATACGCAGTATTTT; cdr3_aa: CASEGSGGSTDTQYF
j_call: TRBJ2-7; clone_size: NA; d_call: TRBD1; v_call: TRBV27; cdr3_nt: TGTGCCAGCGCCACCACCGGGACAGGGGTACCCTACGAGCAGTACTTC; cdr3_aa: CASATTGTGVPYEQYF
j_call: TRBJ1-5; clone_size: NA; d_call: NA; v_call: TRBV7-8; cdr3_nt: TGTGCCAGCAGCTCAGGGGTTTCGCCTACACCCAATCAGCCCCAGCATTTT; cdr3_aa: CASSSGVSPTPNQPQHF
j_call: TRBJ2-5; clone_size: once; d_call: NA; v_call: TRBV12-3/TRBV12-4; cdr3_nt: TGTGCCAGCAGTTTGACTGTCTTGACCCAGTACTTC; cdr3_aa: CASSLTVLTQYF
j_call: TRBJ1-2; clone_size: NA; d_call: NA; v_call: TRBV10-1; cdr3_nt: TGCGCCAGCAGTGATCCGGAGATCGGCGGCGGGACCCCCTATGGCTACACCTTC; cdr3_aa: CASSDPEIGGGTPYGYTF
j_call: TRBJ1-1; clone_size: NA; d_call: NA; v_call: TRBV28; cdr3_nt: TGTGCCAGCCGACGAGGAATGAACACTGAAGCTTTCTTT; cdr3_aa: CASRRGMNTEAFF
j_call: TRBJ2-7; clone_size: NA; d_call: TRBD1; v_call: TRBV27; cdr3_nt: TGTGCCAGCACAACGGGACAGGGCCATCGGGAGCAGTACTTC; cdr3_aa: CASTTGQGHREQYF
j_call: TRBJ1-5; clone_size: few; d_call: TRBD1; v_call: TRBV15; cdr3_nt: TGTGCCACCAGCAGTGGTGGGACAGGGCGGCCCCAGCATTTT; cdr3_aa: CATSSGGTGRPQHF
j_call: TRBJ2-1; clone_size: NA; d_call: NA; v_call: TRBV28; cdr3_nt: TGTGCCAGCAGTTTATCGTACGGGAAATACAATGAGCAGTTCTTC; cdr3_aa: CASSLSYGKYNEQFF
j_call: TRBJ2-1; clone_size: NA; d_call: NA; v_call: TRBV29-1; cdr3_nt: TGCAGCGTTCCTCAACTAGGTACCTACAATGAGCAGTTCTTC; cdr3_aa: CSVPQLGTYNEQFF
j_call: TRBJ1-3; clone_size: once; d_call: TRBD1; v_call: TRBV6-1; cdr3_nt: TGTGCCAGCAGTGTGACTACCGGGACAGGCGGAAACACCATATATTTT; cdr3_aa: CASSVTTGTGGNTIYF
j_call: TRBJ2-3; clone_size: NA; d_call: NA; v_call: TRBV9; cdr3_nt: TGTGCCAGCAGCGTAGGCGGTCCAGCCACAGATACGCAGTATTTT; cdr3_aa: CASSVGGPATDTQYF
j_call: TRBJ1-3; clone_size: NA; d_call: NA; v_call: TRBV3-1/TRBV3-2; cdr3_nt: TGTGCCAGCAGCCCCCCAACAGGGTCTGGAAACACCATATATTTT; cdr3_aa: CASSPPTGSGNTIYF
j_call: TRBJ1-5; clone_size: NA; d_call: TRBD1; v_call: TRBV29-1; cdr3_nt: TGCAGCGCTACTACCGGACAGGCTAGCAATCAGCCCCAGCATTTT; cdr3_aa: CSATTGQASNQPQHF
j_call: TRBJ2-7; clone_size: NA; d_call: NA; v_call: TRBV28; cdr3_nt: TGTGCCAGCAGTTTCCAATACGAGCAGTACTTC; cdr3_aa: CASSFQYEQYF
j_call: TRBJ2-3; clone_size: NA; d_call: TRBD2; v_call: TRBV6-5; cdr3_nt: TGTGCCAGCAGTTACGCGTTCCGGGGGGGGACAGATACGCAGTATTTT; cdr3_aa: CASSYAFRGGTDTQYF
j_call: TRBJ2-7; clone_size: NA; d_call: NA; v_call: TRBV20-1; cdr3_nt: TGCAGTGCTAGTAGCCAGGTGACCTACGAGCAGTACTTC; cdr3_aa: CSASSQVTYEQYF
j_call: TRBJ1-5; clone_size: NA; d_call: NA; v_call: TRBV28; cdr3_nt: TGTGCCAGCAGTTTACCTGACACCCTGCATCAGCCCCAGCATTTT; cdr3_aa: CASSLPDTLHQPQHF
j_call: TRBJ1-1; clone_size: NA; d_call: NA; v_call: TRBV27; cdr3_nt: TGTGCCAGCAGTTTTATTGGAGGTGAAGCTTTCTTT; cdr3_aa: CASSFIGGEAFF
j_call: TRBJ1-2; clone_size: NA; d_call: NA; v_call: TRBV3-1/TRBV3-2; cdr3_nt: TGTGCCAGCAGCCCGGGAGACGGTGGCTACACCTTC; cdr3_aa: CASSPGDGGYTF
j_call: TRBJ2-5; clone_size: NA; d_call: NA; v_call: TRBV18; cdr3_nt: TGTGCCAGCTCACCACCGTTGGCATCCCAAGAGACCCAGTACTTC; cdr3_aa: CASSPPLASQETQYF
j_call: TRBJ2-2; clone_size: NA; d_call: NA; v_call: TRBV5-1; cdr3_nt: TGCGCCAGCAGGGGAGGGGGTCAGTTCGCCGGGGAGCTGTTTTTT; cdr3_aa: CASRGGGQFAGELFF
j_call: TRBJ2-1; clone_size: NA; d_call: TRBD1; v_call: TRBV10-3; cdr3_nt: TGTGCCATCAGTGAGTTGGACAGGGTCGGCTACAATGAGCAGTTCTTC; cdr3_aa: CAISELDRVGYNEQFF
j_call: TRBJ2-1; clone_size: NA; d_call: TRBD2; v_call: TRBV30; cdr3_nt: TGTGCCTGGAGTTCTGGACTAGCGTCTATTGAGCAGTTCTTC; cdr3_aa: CAWSSGLASIEQFF
j_call: TRBJ2-1; clone_size: NA; d_call: NA; v_call: TRBV28; cdr3_nt: TGTGCCAGCAGTCTCGACAGTTTAAGTGAGCAGTTCTTC; cdr3_aa: CASSLDSLSEQFF
j_call: TRBJ2-7; clone_size: NA; d_call: TRBD1; v_call: TRBV9; cdr3_nt: TGTGCCAGCAGCAGAGGCGACAGGGTACGCGACGAGCAGTACTTC; cdr3_aa: CASSRGDRVRDEQYF
j_call: TRBJ1-4; clone_size: NA; d_call: NA; v_call: TRBV5-1; cdr3_nt: TGCGCCAGCAGTCTAACGGTGGCAACTAATGAAAAACTGTTTTTT; cdr3_aa: CASSLTVATNEKLFF
j_call: TRBJ2-1; clone_size: NA; d_call: NA; v_call: TRBV6-5; cdr3_nt: TGTGCCAGCAGTCGTAGTGGTGAGCAGTTCTTC; cdr3_aa: CASSRSGEQFF
j_call: TRBJ1-3; clone_size: NA; d_call: NA; v_call: TRBV5-1; cdr3_nt: TGCGCCAGCAGCTTGGATGGGCCCACTCTAGGAAACACCATATATTTT; cdr3_aa: CASSLDGPTLGNTIYF
j_call: TRBJ2-2; clone_size: NA; d_call: TRBD1; v_call: TRBV28; cdr3_nt: TGTGCCAGCAGTTACGTAACCGGGACAGTGAACACCGGGGAGCTGTTTTTT; cdr3_aa: CASSYVTGTVNTGELFF
j_call: TRBJ1-1; clone_size: NA; d_call: NA; v_call: TRBV7-9; cdr3_nt: TGTGCCAGCAGCTTAGATCGTAGGGGCCAAGCTTTCTTT; cdr3_aa: CASSLDRRGQAFF
j_call: TRBJ2-5; clone_size: NA; d_call: TRBD1; v_call: TRBV19; cdr3_nt: TGTGCCAGTAGGACAGGGGGCGGCGAGACCCAGTACTTC; cdr3_aa: CASRTGGGETQYF
j_call: TRBJ1-5; clone_size: NA; d_call: NA; v_call: TRBV2; cdr3_nt: TGTGCCAGCAGTGAATCGAAGATAGTGGCGGTTAGCAATCAGCCCCAGCATTTT; cdr3_aa: CASSESKIVAVSNQPQHF
j_call: TRBJ2-7; clone_size: NA; d_call: NA; v_call: TRBV21-1; cdr3_nt: TGTGCCAGCAGCAAATCCCAGGATGTCGGGCAGTACTTC; cdr3_aa: CASSKSQDVGQYF
j_call: TRBJ1-4; clone_size: NA; d_call: NA; v_call: TRBV30; cdr3_nt: TGTGCCTGGGAGTCCAGATCAACTAATGAAAAACTGTTTTTT; cdr3_aa: CAWESRSTNEKLFF
j_call: TRBJ2-7; clone_size: NA; d_call: TRBD2; v_call: TRBV12-3/TRBV12-4; cdr3_nt: TGTGCCAGCAGAAGCTCGGGGGGGTACGAGCAGTACTTC; cdr3_aa: CASRSSGGYEQYF
j_call: TRBJ1-2; clone_size: NA; d_call: NA; v_call: TRBV6-5; cdr3_nt: TGTGCCAGCAACACAGGTTCCTATGGCTACACCTTC; cdr3_aa: CASNTGSYGYTF
j_call: TRBJ1-5; clone_size: NA; d_call: TRBD1; v_call: TRBV5-1; cdr3_nt: TGCGCCAGCAGCCCCGGACAGGGAGAGTATCAGCCCCAGCATTTT; cdr3_aa: CASSPGQGEYQPQHF